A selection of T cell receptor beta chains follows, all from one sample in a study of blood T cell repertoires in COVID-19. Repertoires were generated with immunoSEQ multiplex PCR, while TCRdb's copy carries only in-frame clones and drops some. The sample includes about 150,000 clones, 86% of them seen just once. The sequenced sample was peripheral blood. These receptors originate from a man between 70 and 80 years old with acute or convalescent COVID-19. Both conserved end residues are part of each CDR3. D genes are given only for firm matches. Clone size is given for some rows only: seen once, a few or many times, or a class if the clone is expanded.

CASREGQKRYEQYF	TGTGCCAGCAGGGAGGGACAGAAACGTTACGAGCAGTACTTC	once	-	TRBV28	TRBJ2-7
CASSSSTGGYQETQYF	TGTGCCAGCAGTTCAAGTACAGGGGGGTACCAAGAGACCCAGTACTTC	-	TRBD1	TRBV28	TRBJ2-5
CASSSRRETQYF	TGTGCCAGCAGTTCTAGGAGGGAGACCCAGTACTTC	-	-	TRBV2	TRBJ2-5
CASSLFSGRAFHTQYF	TGTGCCAGCAGCCTTTTTAGCGGGAGGGCCTTCCATACGCAGTATTTT	-	TRBD2	TRBV28	TRBJ2-3
CASSLAGTVPGANVLTF	TGTGCCAGCAGTTTAGCGGGTACAGTCCCTGGGGCCAACGTCCTGACTTTC	-	-	TRBV28	TRBJ2-6
CASRRQVYGYTF	TGTGCCAGCAGGCGACAGGTCTATGGCTACACCTTC	-	-	TRBV28	TRBJ1-2
CASRGQGSNEQYF	TGTGCCAGTAGGGGACAGGGTAGTAACGAGCAGTACTTC	-	TRBD1	TRBV19	TRBJ2-7
CASSRHSSAKNIQYF	TGTGCCAGTAGTCGACATTCGTCAGCCAAAAACATTCAGTACTTC	-	-	TRBV19	TRBJ2-4
CASSRGQSYNEQFF	TGTGCCAGTAGTAGAGGACAGTCCTACAATGAGCAGTTCTTC	-	-	TRBV19	TRBJ2-1
CASSSSGTSVSYEQYF	TGTGCCAGCAGTTCGTCCGGGACTAGCGTCTCCTACGAGCAGTACTTC	-	TRBD2	TRBV28	TRBJ2-7
CASSTQREADTQYF	TGTGCCAGTAGTACCCAGCGGGAGGCAGATACGCAGTATTTT	-	TRBD2	TRBV19	TRBJ2-3
CAISETGTSGSLIHNEQFF	TGTGCCATCAGTGAGACCGGGACTAGCGGGAGTTTAATCCACAATGAGCAGTTCTTC	-	TRBD2	TRBV10-3	TRBJ2-1
CASRRGIAGGHTQYF	TGTGCCAGCAGAAGGGGGATAGCGGGAGGTCATACGCAGTATTTT	-	TRBD2	TRBV6-5	TRBJ2-3
CASSMHTQETQYF	TGTGCCAGCAGCATGCACACGCAAGAGACCCAGTACTTC	-	-	TRBV9	TRBJ2-5
CASSLDTRVGGELFF	TGTGCCAGCAGCCTCGACACCCGAGTGGGCGGGGAGCTGTTTTTT	-	-	TRBV27	TRBJ2-2
CATSDFSLDRVPYNEQFF	TGTGCCACCAGTGATTTCAGCCTGGACAGGGTCCCTTACAATGAGCAGTTCTTC	-	TRBD1	TRBV24-1	TRBJ2-1
CASSGSGRVSHGYTF	TGTGCCAGCAGTGGTTCAGGCAGGGTCTCCCATGGCTACACCTTC	-	-	TRBV28	TRBJ1-2
CASTSGEGIRPQHF	TGTGCCAGTACCTCGGGGGAGGGAATCAGGCCCCAGCATTTT	few	-	TRBV19	TRBJ1-5
CASSLLGAGSPLHF	TGTGCCAGCAGCTTGTTAGGGGCTGGATCACCCCTCCACTTT	once	-	TRBV7-2	TRBJ1-6
CASSLSGRVNTEAFF	TGTGCCAGCAGTTTATCCGGCAGGGTCAACACTGAAGCTTTCTTT	-	-	TRBV28	TRBJ1-1
CASSFLTANTEAFF	TGTGCCAGCAGCTTCCTGACAGCGAACACTGAAGCTTTCTTT	once	-	TRBV7-9	TRBJ1-1
CASSSGVGHNEQFF	TGTGCCAGCAGCTCGGGGGTTGGCCACAATGAGCAGTTCTTC	-	-	TRBV6-5	TRBJ2-1
CASSYGQTGANVLTF	TGTGCCAGCAGTTACGGTCAGACTGGGGCCAACGTCCTGACTTTC	-	-	TRBV6-5	TRBJ2-6